The 26 T cell receptor beta chains given below trace back to one sample, sequenced in a study of T cell responses to AZD1222 COVID-19 vaccine (dated by TCRdb to about 2021). The protocol used for the library was the immunoSEQ multiplex PCR assay. TCRdb retrieved this table from immuneACCESS and kept in-frame rearrangements only. Not all clones are present; in checked studies, unresolved V genes account for under half, and no reason is known for the remainder. The sample has 65,000 to 80,000 clones on record, about 85% of them singletons. The ten largest clones take up roughly 23% of the sample. In the paper's terms, the time point label means: baseline before first vaccination. Sequences were derived from peripheral blood, sampled on day 0 of AZD1222 vaccination. The receptors shown here come from an adult in good health.

The V and J genes are TRBV10-3 and TRBJ1-2; 10 nucleotides match TRBD1. The V and J ends lost 6 bases and 4 bases, in that order; junction bases with no gene match: 14. Germline CDR1 is ENHRY and CDR2 is SYGVKD. There are 17 residues in the CDR3. CDR3 in DNA: TGTGCCATCAGGACCCCGAAGGGACAGGGGAATCTCTATGGCTACACCTTC. It codes for CAIRTPKGQGNLYGYTF.

This sequence joins TRBV29-1 and TRBJ2-1, with D unclear. This CDR3 region has 10 residues. Germline assignment: CDR1 SQVTM and CDR2 ANQGSEA. Between the trimmed V and J ends, which lost 5 bases and 13 bases, there was a span of 12 bases. CDR3 loop: CSVTSTQQFF. The CDR3 region has the DNA TGCAGCGTTACCTCAACACAACAGTTCTTC.

This chain connects TRBV2 to TRBJ2-2; the D gene is possibly TRBD2 (6 bases). Germline V gene sequence: CDR1 SNHLY, CDR2 FYNNEI. Trimming removed 9 bases at V and 1 base at J, with 6 bases between. This CDR3 region has 12 residues. CDR3 DNA: TGTGCCAGGACTAGGAACACCGGGGAGCTGTTTTTT. As protein: CARTRNTGELFF.

V usage is TRBV7-3 and J usage is TRBJ1-6; a possible D gene is TRBD1 (6 bases). The V gene lost 4 bases and the J gene lost 10 bases, with 11 bases spanning the gap. Germline V gene sequence: CDR1 SGHTA, CDR2 FQGTGA. The CDR3 extends over 13 amino acids. The CDR3 reads CASSSNRDSPLHF. In nucleotides, the CDR3 is TGTGCCAGCAGCTCCAACAGGGACTCACCCCTCCACTTT.

The genes are TRBV23-1 and TRBJ1-2, with 10 bases aligning to TRBD1. TRBV23-1 has ORF status, its function being uncertain. Germline trimming cut 3 bases from V and 7 bases from J; bases unmatched to any gene: 5. The CDR3 sequence is 14 residues long. Here the CDR3 DNA reads TGCGCCAGCAGTCACCAGACAGGGGGCTGTGGCTACACCTTC. It codes for CASSHQTGGCGYTF.

This chain's CDR3 is CASSQDGALSYPQHF. CDR3 in DNA: TGTGCCAGCAGCCAAGATGGGGCCCTATCATACCCCCAGCATTTT. The chain is built from TRBV3-1 (or the pseudogene TRBV3-2) and TRBJ1-5; D possibly corresponds to TRBD1 (5 bases). Germline CDR1 LGHDT, CDR2 YNNKEL (reference sequence). CDR3 length: 15 residues. V was pared by 0 bases and J by 10 bases, with 16 bases between.

The rearrangement uses TRBV5-1 and TRBJ1-1; D is perhaps TRBD1 (5 bases). The ends were cut back, 0 bases at V and 0 bases at J, with 12 bases in the middle. The CDR3 totals 16 residues. The germline gives CDR1 SGHRS, CDR2 YFSETQ. CDR3 amino acids: CASSLATGGMNTEAFF. In DNA form, the CDR3 reads TGCGCCAGCAGCTTGGCCACCGGGGGGATGAACACTGAAGCTTTCTTT. Filled out from reference TRBV5-1 and TRBJ1-1, the complete variable domain reads KAGVTQTPRYLIKTRGQQVTLSCSPISGHRSVSWYQQTPGQGLQFLFEYFSETQRNKGNFPGRFSGRQFSNSRSEMNVSTLELGDSALYLCASSLATGGMNTEAFFGQGTRLTVV.

This clone was counted a single time. V is TRBV11-2 and J is TRBJ2-7; D gene unclear. CDR1 SGHAT and CDR2 FQNNGV come from the germline V gene. The V and J ends lost 6 bases and 7 bases respectively, with 19 bases between them. The CDR3 covers 14 residues. The CDR3 nucleotides read TGTGCCAGCAGGTCCCCTCAGGAAGGAAAGGAGCAGTACTTC. It is translated as CASRSPQEGKEQYF.

This chain links TRBV6-1 with TRBJ1-5, with 7 bases fitting TRBD1. The CDR3 runs 16 residues. Germline V gene lookup returns CDR1 MNHNS and CDR2 SASEGT. The J segment lost 1 base and the V segment lost 2 bases, leaving 5 bases of the junction unmatched. As DNA, the CDR3 is TGTGCCAGCAGTGAAAACAGGGGCTCAAGCAATCAGCCCCAGCATTTT. Residues: CASSENRGSSNQPQHF.

A single count supports this clone. The V and J genes are TRBV3-1 (or the pseudogene TRBV3-2) and TRBJ2-3; D is perhaps TRBD1 or TRBD2 (6 bases each). V was pared by 4 bases and J by 0 bases, with 17 bases between. This CDR3 is 17 amino acids long. The germline CDR1 and CDR2 sequences are LGHDT and YNNKEL (reference sequence). The CDR3 is CASSPGGSPTSTDTQYF. For the CDR3, the DNA is TGTGCCAGCAGCCCCGGGGGCAGTCCCACTAGCACAGATACGCAGTATTTT.

CDR3 loop: CASSNGDTQYF. CDR3 sequence (DNA): TGTGCCAGCAGCAACGGGGATACGCAGTATTTT. The chain employs TRBV7-9 and TRBJ2-3, with D unclear. The CDR3 has 11 residues. The V and J ends lost 5 bases and 6 bases respectively, with 6 bases between them. Germline assignment: CDR1 SEHNR and CDR2 FQNEAQ (reference sequence).

The V call is TRBV7-9, the J call TRBJ1-2; TRBD1 agrees at 8 bases. Trimming at V came to 5 bases and at J to 7 bases, leaving 6 bases not matched to a gene. The germline V gene encodes CDR1 SEHNR and CDR2 FQNEAQ (reference sequence). This CDR3 contains 13 residues. The CDR3 DNA reads as TGTGCCAGCAGCCGAGCAGGGGGCTTTGGCTACACCTTC. It is translated as CASSRAGGFGYTF.

This clone turned up a few times. The chain is built from TRBV7-9 and TRBJ2-1; D gene unclear. Germline V gene lookup returns CDR1 SEHNR and CDR2 FQNEAQ (reference sequence). CDR3 length equals 11 residues. V lost 5 bases to trimming and J lost 7 bases, with 6 bases between them. The CDR3 is CASSLGNEQFF. In DNA form, the CDR3 reads TGTGCCAGCAGCCTAGGGAATGAGCAGTTCTTC.

The chain combines TRBV30 with TRBJ2-2; 8 nucleotides match TRBD1. CDR1 and CDR2 (germline): GTSNPN, SVGIG (reference sequence). Trimming at V came to 4 bases and at J to 4 bases, leaving 2 bases not matched to a gene. The length of the CDR3 is 13 residues. CDR3 sequence (DNA): TGTGCCTGGACCGACAGGGGCACCGGGGAGCTGTTTTTT. Residues: CAWTDRGTGELFF.

The chain uses TRBV19 and TRBJ2-1; the D gene is possibly TRBD2 (5 bases). The CDR3 extends over 16 amino acids. Trimming left V 7 bases short and J 8 bases short, with 24 bases between. The V gene's germline CDR1 is LNHDA and CDR2 SQIVND (reference sequence). In nucleotides, the CDR3 is TGTGCCAGTACTAACCCCACGGGGAAATCCGGGTATGAGCAGTTCTTC. It is translated as CASTNPTGKSGYEQFF. Supplemented by reference TRBV19 and TRBJ2-1, the full variable domain reads DGGITQSPKYLFRKEGQNVTLSCEQNLNHDAMYWYRQDPGQGLRLIYYSQIVNDFQKGDIAEGYSVSREKKESFPLTVTSAQKNPTAFYLCASTNPTGKSGYEQFFGPGTRLTVL.

The chain carries TRBV29-1 and TRBJ1-2; TRBD1 aligns across 7 bases. With V trimmed by 3 bases and J by 6 bases, 4 bases remained unmatched. The germline CDR1 and CDR2 sequences are SQVTM and ANQGSEA. The CDR3 has 12 residues. CDR3 DNA: TGCAGCGTTGAGACAGGGAAGGATGGCTACACCTTC. Translating it yields CSVETGKDGYTF. The full variable domain, completed using reference TRBV29-1 and TRBJ1-2, is SAVISQKPSRDICQRGTSLTIQCQVDSQVTMMFWYRQQPGQSLTLIATANQGSEATYESGFVIDKFPISRPNLTFSTLTVSNMSPEDSSIYLCSVETGKDGYTFGSGTRLTVV.

The V and J genes are TRBV30 and TRBJ1-1; no definite D call. Germline V CDR1 and CDR2: GTSNPN, SVGIG (reference sequence). V lost 2 bases and J lost 4, with 11 bases in between. The CDR3 loop spans 13 amino acids. The CDR3 sequence is CAWSSHRGTEAFF. DNA of the CDR3: TGTGCCTGGAGTTCTCACCGGGGCACTGAAGCTTTCTTT.

CDR3 in DNA: TGTGCCAGCAGTCCCGCGGGCTCCTATGGCTACACCTTC. It yields the protein CASSPAGSYGYTF. The chain carries TRBV6-5 and TRBJ1-2; D not resolved. Trimming took off 5 bases at V and 4 bases at J, with 11 bases between the two ends. There are 13 residues in the CDR3. Looked up from germline, CDR1 is MNHEY and CDR2 is SVGAGI.

The genes are TRBV11-3 and TRBJ2-1, with 13 positions matching TRBD2. V lost 7 bases to trimming and J lost 1 base; unmatched junction nucleotides: 10. Germline V lookup: CDR1 SGHNT, CDR2 YENEEA. CDR3 length: 18 amino acids. CDR3 region: CASTDLRTSGSSYNEQFF. The CDR3 nucleotides are TGTGCCAGCACCGACTTACGGACTAGCGGGAGTTCCTACAATGAGCAGTTCTTC.

This chain links TRBV4-1 with TRBJ1-3; no clear D gene. Trimming pared 0 bases from V and 0 bases from J, leaving 9 bases between. There are 16 residues in the CDR3. The germline CDR1 and CDR2 sequences are MGHRA and YSYEKL. The CDR3: CASSQDPPGSGNTIYF. In DNA, the CDR3 is TGCGCCAGCAGCCAAGATCCCCCTGGCTCTGGAAACACCATATATTTT.

The chain couples TRBV7-9 to TRBJ2-1; the match to TRBD1 covers 9 bases. With 6 bases clipped from V and 4 bases from J, the junction kept 4 bases outside the gene matches. The CDR3 has 14 residues. The germline V gene encodes CDR1 SEHNR and CDR2 FQNEAQ (reference sequence). The CDR3 sequence is CASRGQGIYNEQFF. As DNA, the CDR3 is TGTGCCAGCAGAGGACAGGGGATATACAATGAGCAGTTCTTC.

This clone appeared a few times. V and J are TRBV30 and TRBJ2-7; possibly TRBD1 for D (5 bases). This CDR3 region has 12 residues. The ends were cut back, 6 bases at V and 3 bases at J, with 12 bases in the middle. Germline lookup yields CDR1 GTSNPN and CDR2 SVGIG (reference sequence). The CDR3 DNA reads TGTGCCTGCAACACAGGATACTACGAGCAGTACTTC. Translated: CACNTGYYEQYF.

The chain uses TRBV19 and TRBJ1-1; D is unresolved. The V gene lost 6 bases and the J gene lost 4 bases, with 9 bases spanning the gap. Germline CDR1 LNHDA, CDR2 SQIVND (reference sequence). The CDR3 has 12 amino acids. The CDR3 coding sequence is TGTGCCAGTAGAAATCAAGGCACTGAAGCTTTCTTT. Translating gives CASRNQGTEAFF.

The chain couples TRBV28 to TRBJ1-1; TRBD1 might be the D (5 bases). The germline gives CDR1 MDHEN, CDR2 SYDVKM. This CDR3 has 20 amino acids. V was shortened by 4 bases and J by 4 bases, with 31 bases between the two germline ends. CDR3 DNA sequence: TGTGCCAGCAGTTCCTACCCTTCCGTAGTTGGGGCACGTTTGGGCACTGAAGCTTTCTTT. Translation gives CASSSYPSVVGARLGTEAFF. Variable domain in full (rest from reference TRBV28 and TRBJ1-1): DVKVTQSSRYLVKRTGEKVFLECVQDMDHENMFWYRQDPGLGLRLIYFSYDVKMKEKGDIPEGYSVSREKKERFSLILESASTNQTSMYLCASSSYPSVVGARLGTEAFFGQGTRLTVV.

V and J are TRBV9 and TRBJ1-5; TRBD1 matches at 7 bases. Germline V gene data show CDR1 as SGDLS and CDR2 as YYNGEE. The length of the CDR3 is 14 residues. Trimming took 4 bases from V and 6 from J; bases not matched to a gene: 7. The CDR3 DNA reads TGTGCCAGCAGCCCCCGACAGGGAGGTCAGCCCCAGCATTTT. Amino acid sequence: CASSPRQGGQPQHF.

This clone was seen a handful of times. This chain links TRBV27 with TRBJ2-2; D not certain. Germline values: CDR1 MNHEY, CDR2 SMNVEV (reference sequence). CDR3 size: 13 residues. Trimming shortened V by 2 bases and J by 4 bases, and 5 bases separated the two germline ends. DNA for the CDR3: TGTGCCAGCAGTTTAGTTTTCACCGGGGAGCTGTTTTTT. This codes for CASSLVFTGELFF.